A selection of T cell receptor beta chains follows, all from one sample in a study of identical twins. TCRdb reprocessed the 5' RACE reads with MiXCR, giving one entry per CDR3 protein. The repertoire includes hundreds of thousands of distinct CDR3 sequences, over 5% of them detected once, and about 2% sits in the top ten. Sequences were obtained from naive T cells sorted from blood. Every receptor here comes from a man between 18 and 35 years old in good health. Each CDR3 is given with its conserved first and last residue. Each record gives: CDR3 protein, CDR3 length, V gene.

CATSLGGTSEKLFF 14 TRBV24-1
CSVGSGQNYGYTF 13 TRBV29-1
CASSFREQFF 10 TRBV7-2
CSARGQGAREQFF 13 TRBV20-1
CSVGGSYNEQFF 12 TRBV29-1
CASSYAAEKGRIYNSPLHF 19 TRBV6-2/TRBV6-3
CASTRTGYGNEQFF 14 TRBV5-1
CSVSAYTGELFF 12 TRBV29-1
CASSVGLGTGANVLTF 16 TRBV9
CASSLTETYQETQYF 15 TRBV3-1
CSATDGNYGYTF 12 TRBV20-1
CASSQDSGTGLTEAFF 16 TRBV4-1
CASRYIGTTNTGELFF 16 TRBV6-5
CAVSGLWSNQPQHF 14 TRBV24-1
CASSLDVQGDEKLFF 15 TRBV7-9
CASSQGGQPQHF 12 TRBV7-2
CASSRGGTGSYEQYF 15 TRBV3-1
CASSYPTLRGPKSYNEQFF 19 TRBV28
CASSFLHKGGKDIQYF 16 TRBV6-2/TRBV6-3
CSAISYEFGEQFF 13 TRBV20-1
CASSQKTGTGNTDTQYF 17 TRBV3-1
CASSESTASTGELFF 15 TRBV2
CASSVELVGLGEQYF 15 TRBV9
CATSAPGQGRSGREGITGELFF 22 TRBV24-1
CASSYSGRRYTGELFF 16 TRBV6-2/TRBV6-3
CASSLGRAYTDTQYF 15 TRBV12-3/TRBV12-4
CASSRTGQLSYEQYF 15 TRBV5-6
CASSDMGGAGGINEQFF 17 TRBV10-2
CATRETEADTQYF 13 TRBV24-1
CAWTGTRIQETQYF 14 TRBV30
CAYGRSTDTQYF 12 TRBV30
CASSFGGRGADTQYF 15 TRBV11-2
CASSYPPGDGSPLHF 15 TRBV6-5
CASSYKREGRGNTGELFF 18 TRBV6-5
CAIRTLSYGYTF 12 TRBV10-3
CAISPDRDNNSPLHF 15 TRBV10-3
CATSDPGRDNQPQHF 15 TRBV24-1
CASPKAGGEPEAFF 14 TRBV28
CASSQGERGSNQPQHF 16 TRBV4-1
CASSPHTGTYEQYF 14 TRBV28
CSSWTVPLHF 10 TRBV29-1